A few counts support the clone carrying this TCR beta chain. Time point meaning: newly diagnosed GD, antithyroid drugs for less than 3 months. There was RNA extracted from PBMCs, and the TCR library was made from it. EDTA tubes received nine milliliters of drawn peripheral blood. Construction of the TCR beta libraries employed iRepertoire HTBI primers in conjunction with Arm-PCR of CDR3 regions. One entry per CDR3 protein results from TCRdb running MiXCR on the multiplex PCR reads. The top ten hold approximately 15% of the sample, which has approximately 400,000 distinct CDR3 sequences, more than 12% seen once. The CDR3 runs to 15 residues. Germline CDR1 ENHRY, CDR2 SYGVKD. The J segment lost 7 bases and the V segment lost 6 bases, leaving 5 bases of the junction unmatched. This specimen comes from a study of regulatory T cells in long-lasting Graves disease. These same data were also listed under a study on T cells in Graves' hyperthyroidism and ophthalmopathy.

The V and J genes are TRBV10-3 and TRBJ2-1, with 14 bases fitting TRBD2. This sequence was found in a woman in her 30s with Graves disease. Sequencing was performed on peripheral blood mononuclear cells (PBMCs), taken at new diagnosis, from a patient treated with antithyroid drugs. In DNA, the CDR3 is TGTGCCATCAGGGAGGGACTAGCGGGAGTAAATGAGCAGTTCTTC. Translation: CAIREGLAGVNEQFF.